This T cell receptor (beta chain) derives from a study of T cells in Graves' hyperthyroidism and ophthalmopathy. Researchers amplified the TCR beta CDR3 regions from RNA transcripts. Researchers ran a first-round RT-PCR on the TCR CDR3 using the HTBI primer set. Each CDR3 protein gets one entry after TCRdb re-called the multiplex PCR reads with MiXCR. The data show around 400,000 distinct CDR3 sequences, roughly 25% seen once. Germline assignment: CDR1 SEHNR and CDR2 FQNEAQ (reference sequence). This CDR3 is built from 14 residues. With 2 bases clipped from V and 6 bases from J, the junction kept 3 bases outside the gene matches.

This chain uses TRBV7-9 with TRBJ2-3; 9 positions agree with TRBD2. Sequencing used blood. The sequence came from a middle-aged man with Graves' hyperthyroidism. The CDR3 here is CASSLSTSGDTQYF. The DNA of the CDR3 is TGTGCCAGCAGCTTAAGTACTAGCGGGGATACGCAGTATTTT.